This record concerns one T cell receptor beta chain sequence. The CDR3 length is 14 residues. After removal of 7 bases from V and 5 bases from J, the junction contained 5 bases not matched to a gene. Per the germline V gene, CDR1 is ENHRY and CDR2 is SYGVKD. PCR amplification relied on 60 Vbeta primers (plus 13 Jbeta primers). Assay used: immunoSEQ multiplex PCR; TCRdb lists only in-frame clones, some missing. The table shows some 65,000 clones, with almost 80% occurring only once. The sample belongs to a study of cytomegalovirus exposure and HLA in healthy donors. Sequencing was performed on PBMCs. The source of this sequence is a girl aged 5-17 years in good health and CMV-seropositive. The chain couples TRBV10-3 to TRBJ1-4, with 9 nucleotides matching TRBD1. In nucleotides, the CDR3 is TGTGCCATCAACGACAGGGGGGGAAATGAAAAACTGTTTTTT. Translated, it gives CAINDRGGNEKLFF.